A selection of T cell receptor beta chains follows, all from one sample in a study of cytomegalovirus exposure and HLA in healthy donors. Data came from immunoSEQ multiplex PCR; TCRdb stores just in-frame clones and leaves some out. This table has roughly 190,000 clones, 81% appearing once. Specimen: PBMCs. All receptors derive from a man between 18 and 29 years old in good health and CMV-seronegative. The CDR3 runs from the conserved cysteine through the conserved F or W. The D gene is left open where the match is weak. The size entry is marked missing in some rows and otherwise reads once, few, many or a size class.

CDR3 DNA: TGTGCCAGCAGTGAACGAGTCCCAACCTCTGGGGCCAACGTCCTGACTTTC
CDR3 protein: CASSERVPTSGANVLTF
V gene: TRBV6-1
J gene: TRBJ2-6
clone size: NA
D gene: NA

CDR3 DNA: TGTGCCAGCAGCTTAGATCCGGGGATAGATACGCAGTATTTT
CDR3 protein: CASSLDPGIDTQYF
V gene: TRBV11-2
J gene: TRBJ2-3
clone size: NA
D gene: NA

CDR3 DNA: TGTGCCAGCAGCTTTGAGAGCGGGGCAACGCAGTATTTT
CDR3 protein: CASSFESGATQYF
V gene: TRBV11-1
J gene: TRBJ2-3
clone size: NA
D gene: TRBD2

CDR3 DNA: TGTGCCAGCTCACCAACAGGACAGGGATTGTCGGCTGAAGCTTTCTTT
CDR3 protein: CASSPTGQGLSAEAFF
V gene: TRBV18
J gene: TRBJ1-1
clone size: NA
D gene: TRBD1

CDR3 DNA: TGTGCCACCCAGGACAGGGGCTCCTACGAGCAGTACTTC
CDR3 protein: CATQDRGSYEQYF
V gene: TRBV19
J gene: TRBJ2-7
clone size: NA
D gene: TRBD1

CDR3 DNA: TGCGCCAGCAGCCAGGGAGGCAAGGGATTGGACTACAATGAGCAGTTCTTC
CDR3 protein: CASSQGGKGLDYNEQFF
V gene: TRBV4-3
J gene: TRBJ2-1
clone size: NA
D gene: NA

CDR3 DNA: TGTGCCAGCAGTTTAACTCGACAGGGCGCCTACGAGCAGTACTTC
CDR3 protein: CASSLTRQGAYEQYF
V gene: TRBV27
J gene: TRBJ2-7
clone size: few
D gene: TRBD1

CDR3 DNA: TGCGCCAGCAGCCCCCGACAGGGGCTGAGTTATGGCTACACCTTC
CDR3 protein: CASSPRQGLSYGYTF
V gene: TRBV4-3
J gene: TRBJ1-2
clone size: NA
D gene: TRBD1

CDR3 DNA: TGTGCCAGCAGCGTAGAAGGAGGGAGGATCACCGGGGAGCTGTTTTTT
CDR3 protein: CASSVEGGRITGELFF
V gene: TRBV9
J gene: TRBJ2-2
clone size: NA
D gene: NA

CDR3 DNA: TGTGCCAGCAGCCAAGACGGCCAAGAGACCCAGTACTTC
CDR3 protein: CASSQDGQETQYF
V gene: TRBV4-2
J gene: TRBJ2-5
clone size: NA
D gene: NA

CDR3 DNA: TGCGCCAGCACAGGTTCGATCAGGGATTCACCCCTCCACTTT
CDR3 protein: CASTGSIRDSPLHF
V gene: TRBV5-1
J gene: TRBJ1-6
clone size: few
D gene: NA

CDR3 DNA: TGCGCCAGCAGCCAAGGGGGCCGACAGGAAGAGACCCAGTACTTC
CDR3 protein: CASSQGGRQEETQYF
V gene: TRBV4-1
J gene: TRBJ2-5
clone size: NA
D gene: NA

CDR3 DNA: TGTGCCAGCTCACCCGTGGGGGGAAGGGCCTACGAGCAGTACTTC
CDR3 protein: CASSPVGGRAYEQYF
V gene: TRBV18
J gene: TRBJ2-7
clone size: NA
D gene: NA

CDR3 DNA: TGCGCCAGCAGCTTGGCCTCGGAGGGCGCGGGATACGAGCAGTACTTC
CDR3 protein: CASSLASEGAGYEQYF
V gene: TRBV5-1
J gene: TRBJ2-7
clone size: NA
D gene: NA

CDR3 DNA: TGCGCCAGCAGCCAGACAGGGGTCACTGAAGCTTTCTTT
CDR3 protein: CASSQTGVTEAFF
V gene: TRBV4-3
J gene: TRBJ1-1
clone size: NA
D gene: TRBD1

CDR3 DNA: TGTGCCAGCAGTCCGGGGTTTAACTATGGCTACACCTTC
CDR3 protein: CASSPGFNYGYTF
V gene: TRBV27
J gene: TRBJ1-2
clone size: NA
D gene: NA

CDR3 DNA: TGTGCCAGCAGTCCCAGCGGGAGGGGGCTGGAGCAGTACTTC
CDR3 protein: CASSPSGRGLEQYF
V gene: TRBV27
J gene: TRBJ2-7
clone size: once
D gene: TRBD2

CDR3 DNA: TGTGCCTGGAAGAGGACAGGGAGTGTAGGATACAATGAGCAGTTCTTC
CDR3 protein: CAWKRTGSVGYNEQFF
V gene: TRBV30
J gene: TRBJ2-1
clone size: NA
D gene: TRBD1

CDR3 DNA: TGTGCCATCAGTGATTTACTAGCGGCCTTCACAGATACGCAGTATTTT
CDR3 protein: CAISDLLAAFTDTQYF
V gene: TRBV10-3
J gene: TRBJ2-3
clone size: NA
D gene: TRBD2

CDR3 DNA: TGTGCCAGCCTGGGTTCTTTAGCCCGGGAGCAGTACTTC
CDR3 protein: CASLGSLAREQYF
V gene: TRBV28
J gene: TRBJ2-7
clone size: once
D gene: NA

CDR3 DNA: TGTGCCAGCAGCGTAGATTTGGGACAGGGTGACTACGAGCAGTACTTC
CDR3 protein: CASSVDLGQGDYEQYF
V gene: TRBV9
J gene: TRBJ2-7
clone size: NA
D gene: TRBD1

CDR3 DNA: TGTGCCAGCAGCGTAAGTCAGACGAACACCGGGGAGCTGTTTTTT
CDR3 protein: CASSVSQTNTGELFF
V gene: TRBV9
J gene: TRBJ2-2
clone size: once
D gene: NA

CDR3 DNA: TGTGCCAGCAGCCTACAGGGGACTGAAGCTTTCTTT
CDR3 protein: CASSLQGTEAFF
V gene: TRBV5-4
J gene: TRBJ1-1
clone size: NA
D gene: TRBD1